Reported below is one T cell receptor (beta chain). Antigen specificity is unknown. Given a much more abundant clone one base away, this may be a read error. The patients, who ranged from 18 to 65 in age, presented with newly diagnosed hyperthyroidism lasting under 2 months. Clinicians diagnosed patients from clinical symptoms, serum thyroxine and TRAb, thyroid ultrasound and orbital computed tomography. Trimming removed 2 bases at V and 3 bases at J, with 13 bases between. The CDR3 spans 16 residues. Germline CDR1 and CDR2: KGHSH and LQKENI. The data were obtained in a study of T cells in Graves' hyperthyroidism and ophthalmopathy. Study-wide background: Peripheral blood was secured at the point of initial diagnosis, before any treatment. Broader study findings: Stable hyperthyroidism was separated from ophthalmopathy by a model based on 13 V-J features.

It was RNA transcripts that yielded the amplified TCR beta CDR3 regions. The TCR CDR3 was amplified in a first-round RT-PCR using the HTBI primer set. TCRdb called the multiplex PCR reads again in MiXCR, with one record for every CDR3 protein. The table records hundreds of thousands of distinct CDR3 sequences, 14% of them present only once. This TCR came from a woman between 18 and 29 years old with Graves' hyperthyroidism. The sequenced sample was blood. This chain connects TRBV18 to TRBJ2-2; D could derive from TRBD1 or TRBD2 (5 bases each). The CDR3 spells CASSPASRVHTGELFF. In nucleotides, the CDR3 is TGTGCCAGCTCACCAGCTAGCAGGGTCCACACCGGGGAGCTGTTTTTT.